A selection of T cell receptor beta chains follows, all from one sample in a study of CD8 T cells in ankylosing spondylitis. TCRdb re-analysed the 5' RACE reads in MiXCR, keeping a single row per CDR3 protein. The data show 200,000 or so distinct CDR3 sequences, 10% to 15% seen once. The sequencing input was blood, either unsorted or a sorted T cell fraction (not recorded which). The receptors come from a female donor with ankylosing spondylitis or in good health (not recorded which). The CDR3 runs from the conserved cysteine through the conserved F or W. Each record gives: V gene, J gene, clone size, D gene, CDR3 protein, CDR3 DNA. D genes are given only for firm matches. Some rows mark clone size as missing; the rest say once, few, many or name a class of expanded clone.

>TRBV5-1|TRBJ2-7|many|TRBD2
CASRYGLAGEQYF
TGCGCCAGCAGATACGGACTAGCAGGCGAGCAGTACTTC
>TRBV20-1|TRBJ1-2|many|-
CSARGGGRSYGYTF
TGCAGTGCTAGAGGTGGGGGGCGCAGCTATGGCTACACCTTC
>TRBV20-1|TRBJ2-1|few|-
CSARGPGSSYNEQFF
TGCAGTGCTAGAGGGCCGGGGAGCTCCTACAATGAGCAGTTCTTC
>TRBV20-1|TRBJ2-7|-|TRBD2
CSAPGTAGGFYEQYF
TGCAGTGCCCCTGGGACAGCGGGGGGTTTCTACGAGCAGTACTTC
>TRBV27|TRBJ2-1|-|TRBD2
CASSTPIHSGRPFF
TGTGCCAGCAGTACCCCTATACATAGCGGGAGGCCGTTCTTC
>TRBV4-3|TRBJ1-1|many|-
CASSQDSGGNTEAFF
TGCGCCAGCAGCCAAGACTCAGGAGGGAACACTGAAGCTTTCTTT
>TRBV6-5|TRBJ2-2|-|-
CASSYSNPGKSGELFF
TGTGCCAGCAGTTACTCGAATCCAGGGAAGTCCGGGGAGCTGTTTTTT
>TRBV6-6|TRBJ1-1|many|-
CAVSGQNTEAFF
TGTGCCGTTTCAGGGCAAAACACTGAAGCTTTCTTT
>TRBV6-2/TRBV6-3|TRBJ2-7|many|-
CASSYSDRSGAYF
TGTGCCAGCAGTTACTCCGACAGGTCCGGGGCCTACTTC
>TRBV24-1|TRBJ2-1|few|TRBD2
CATSGVAGGSYNEQFF
TGTGCCACCAGTGGGGTAGCGGGAGGCTCCTACAATGAGCAGTTCTTC
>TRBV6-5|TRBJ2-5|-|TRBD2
CASSYQAGGPPETQYF
TGTGCCAGCAGTTATCAAGCGGGAGGACCCCCAGAGACCCAGTACTTC
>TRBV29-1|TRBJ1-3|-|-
CSVEPGPGNTIYF
TGCAGCGTTGAACCAGGGCCTGGAAACACCATATATTTT
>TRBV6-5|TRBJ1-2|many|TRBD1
CASSSQGARGYTF
TGTGCCAGCAGTTCACAGGGGGCGAGAGGCTACACCTTC
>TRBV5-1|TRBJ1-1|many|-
CASSLGHMNTEAFF
TGCGCCAGCAGCTTGGGACACATGAACACTGAAGCTTTCTTT
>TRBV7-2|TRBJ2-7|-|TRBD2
CASSFPFSPRTSSYEQYF
TGTGCCAGCAGCTTCCCTTTCTCTCCCCGGACTAGCTCCTACGAGCAGTACTTC
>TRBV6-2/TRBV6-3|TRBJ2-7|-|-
CASSYYPGSYEQYF
TGTGCCAGCAGTTACTACCCCGGATCTTACGAGCAGTACTTC
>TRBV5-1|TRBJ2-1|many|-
CASSLANNEQFF
TGCGCCAGCAGCTTGGCTAACAATGAGCAGTTCTTC
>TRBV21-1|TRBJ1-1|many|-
CASSKVSGGTEAFF
TGTGCCAGCAGCAAAGTATCAGGGGGGACTGAAGCTTTCTTT
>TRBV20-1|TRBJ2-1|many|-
CSAYRENEQFF
TGCAGTGCTTACAGGGAAAATGAGCAGTTCTTC
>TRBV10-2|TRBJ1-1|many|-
CAADSGTVNTEAFF
TGCGCCGCAGATTCCGGGACGGTGAACACTGAAGCTTTCTTT
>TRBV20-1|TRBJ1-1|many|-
CSASKGSKAEAFF
TGCAGTGCTAGTAAGGGGAGTAAAGCTGAAGCTTTCTTT
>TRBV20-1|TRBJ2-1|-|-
CSAQSARSNEQFF
TGCAGTGCGCAATCAGCCCGCTCCAATGAGCAGTTCTTC
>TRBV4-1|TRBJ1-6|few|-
CASSQSVLGQNSPLHF
TGCGCCAGCAGCCAAAGCGTTTTGGGTCAGAATTCACCCCTCCACTTT
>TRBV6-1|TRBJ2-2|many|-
CASSRRWTDPGELFF
TGTGCCAGCAGTCGAAGATGGACCGACCCCGGGGAGCTGTTTTTT
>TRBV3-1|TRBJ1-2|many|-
CASSQDMAGRGYTF
TGTGCCAGCAGCCAAGATATGGCGGGACGGGGCTACACCTTC
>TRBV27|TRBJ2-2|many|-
CASSGVRAGELFF
TGTGCCAGCAGTGGGGTGAGGGCCGGGGAGCTGTTTTTT
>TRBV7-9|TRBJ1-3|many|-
CASSREDSGNTIYF
TGTGCCAGCAGCAGGGAAGATTCTGGAAACACCATATATTTT
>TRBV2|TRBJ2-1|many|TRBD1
CASRLDRGNYNEQFF
TGTGCCAGCAGATTAGACAGGGGGAACTACAATGAGCAGTTCTTC
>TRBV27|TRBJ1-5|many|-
CASSLKFQGDQPQHF
TGTGCCAGCAGTTTAAAGTTTCAGGGAGATCAGCCCCAGCATTTT
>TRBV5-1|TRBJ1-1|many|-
CASSLAGYEAFF
TGCGCCAGCAGCTTGGCTGGTTATGAAGCTTTCTTT
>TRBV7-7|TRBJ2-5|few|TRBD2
CASSVLAGVETQYF
TGTGCCAGCAGCGTACTAGCGGGAGTCGAGACCCAGTACTTC
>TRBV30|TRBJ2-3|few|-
CAWDPGAVTDTQYF
TGTGCCTGGGACCCGGGAGCTGTGACAGATACGCAGTATTTT
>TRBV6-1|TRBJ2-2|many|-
CASKSEAANTGELFF
TGTGCCAGCAAATCGGAAGCGGCGAACACCGGGGAGCTGTTTTTT
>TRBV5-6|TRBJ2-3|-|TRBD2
CASSSATSGTYTQYF
TGTGCCAGCAGCTCGGCGACTAGCGGGACATATACGCAGTATTTT
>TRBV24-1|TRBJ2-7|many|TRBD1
CATSDTGGSDEQYF
TGTGCCACCAGTGATACAGGGGGCTCAGACGAGCAGTACTTC
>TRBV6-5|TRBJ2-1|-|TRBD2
CASSYSTSGRWGSYNEQFF
TGTGCCAGCAGTTACTCGACTAGCGGGAGGTGGGGGTCCTACAATGAGCAGTTCTTC
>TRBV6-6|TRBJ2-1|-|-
CAGSLSSNEQFF
TGTGCCGGCAGTCTCTCTAGCAATGAGCAGTTCTTC
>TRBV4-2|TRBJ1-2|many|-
CASSQEPDYGYTF
TGTGCCAGCAGCCAAGAACCGGACTATGGCTACACCTTC
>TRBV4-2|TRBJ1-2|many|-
CASSQVTGIGYTF
TGTGCCAGCAGCCAGGTGACAGGAATTGGCTACACCTTC
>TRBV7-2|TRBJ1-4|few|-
CASSPRFGGVSEKLFF
TGTGCCAGCAGCCCACGCTTTGGGGGCGTCAGTGAAAAACTGTTTTTT
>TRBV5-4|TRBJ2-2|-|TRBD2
CASSAATSGSINTGELFF
TGTGCCAGCAGCGCCGCGACTAGCGGGAGTATCAACACCGGGGAGCTGTTTTTT
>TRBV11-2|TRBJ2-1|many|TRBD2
CASSLGVNRLAGISYNEQFF
TGTGCCAGCAGCTTAGGGGTGAATCGACTAGCGGGAATCTCCTACAATGAGCAGTTCTTC
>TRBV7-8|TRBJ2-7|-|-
CASSYEAGYTYEQYF
TGTGCCAGCAGCTACGAGGCAGGGTATACCTACGAGCAGTACTTC
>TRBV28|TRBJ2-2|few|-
CASLGNGNTGELFF
TGTGCCAGCCTTGGTAACGGAAACACCGGGGAGCTGTTTTTT
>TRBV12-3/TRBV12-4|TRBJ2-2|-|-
CASKKANTGELFF
TGTGCCAGCAAAAAGGCGAACACCGGGGAGCTGTTTTTT
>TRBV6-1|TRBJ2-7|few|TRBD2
CASRAPGLNYEQYF
TGTGCCAGCAGGGCCCCGGGACTAAACTACGAGCAGTACTTC
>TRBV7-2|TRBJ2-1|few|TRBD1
CASPPGQSTFREQFF
TGTGCCAGTCCCCCGGGACAGAGTACCTTTCGGGAGCAGTTCTTC
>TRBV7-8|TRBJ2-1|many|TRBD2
CASSPGLAGNEQFF
TGTGCCAGCAGCCCCGGACTAGCGGGCAATGAGCAGTTCTTC
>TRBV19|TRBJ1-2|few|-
CASSRGQIYGYTF
TGTGCCAGTAGTAGAGGACAGATCTATGGCTACACCTTC
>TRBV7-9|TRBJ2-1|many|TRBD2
CASSSGGLAGDEQFF
TGTGCCAGCAGCTCCGGGGGACTAGCGGGAGATGAGCAGTTCTTC
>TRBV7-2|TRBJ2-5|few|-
CASSLGGPETQYF
TGTGCCAGCAGCTTAGGGGGACCAGAGACCCAGTACTTC
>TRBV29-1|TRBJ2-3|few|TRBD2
CSVDPPGLALADTQYF
TGCAGCGTTGACCCCCCGGGACTAGCGTTGGCAGATACGCAGTATTTT